A selection of T cell receptor beta chains follows, all from one sample in a study of OX40 agonist ivuxolimab in advanced cancers. The data were produced by immunoSEQ multiplex PCR, yet TCRdb's version contains in-frame clones alone and is incomplete. The profile shows tens of thousands of clones, around 94% of them singletons. Sequencing was performed on CD4+ or CD8+ T cells sorted from blood, taken in a trial of the OX40 agonist ivuxolimab. The receptors derive from an adult with an advanced solid tumor such as melanoma, head and neck, liver or kidney cancer. Each CDR3 is given with its conserved first and last residue. Each record gives: J gene, V gene, CDR3 length, CDR3 protein.

>TRBJ2-5|TRBV5-1|16
CASSFAPQGEQETQYF
>TRBJ2-7|TRBV27|15
CASSLNLGPPYEQYF
>TRBJ1-5|TRBV27|14
CASSAEQVNQPQHF
>TRBJ1-2|TRBV9|15
CASSVAGEGDYGYTF
>TRBJ2-3|TRBV7-3|14
CASSPSGSTDTQYF
>TRBJ1-5|TRBV10-2|17
CASSEFLPDRVNQPQHF
>TRBJ2-1|TRBV14|15
CASSHRERSYNEQFF
>TRBJ2-3|TRBV9|12
CASSPGTGVEYF
>TRBJ2-7|TRBV28|16
CASSLPGTEFSYEQYF
>TRBJ1-3|TRBV4-2|13
CASGGGTGNTIYF
>TRBJ1-6|TRBV13|19
CASSGLITGALGISSPLHF